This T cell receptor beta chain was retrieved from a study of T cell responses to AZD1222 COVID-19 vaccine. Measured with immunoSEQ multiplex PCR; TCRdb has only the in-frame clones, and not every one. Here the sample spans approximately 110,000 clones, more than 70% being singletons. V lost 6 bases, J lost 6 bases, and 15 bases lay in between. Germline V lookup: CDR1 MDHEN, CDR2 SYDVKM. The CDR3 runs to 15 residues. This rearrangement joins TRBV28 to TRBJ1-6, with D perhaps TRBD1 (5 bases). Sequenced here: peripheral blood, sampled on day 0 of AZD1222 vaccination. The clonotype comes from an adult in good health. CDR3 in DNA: TGTGCCAGCAGGGATCCCCGGGGGATTAATTCACCCCTCCACTTT. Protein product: CASRDPRGINSPLHF.